This record covers a single T cell receptor (beta chain). Its antigen remains unidentified. No base quality information exists; no much larger clone differs at one position. TCRbeta CDR3 regions were amplified from genomic DNA by means of the immunoSEQ Assay, a bias-controlled multiplex PCR. The authors processed their data as follows. Within the assay, amplification of reference gene primers was used to estimate how many nucleated cells each sample contained. To quantify the absolute abundance of each unique TCRbeta CDR3 rearrangement, sequence reads were collapsed and filtered. For each sample, productive Simpson clonality was calculated as the square root of Simpson's diversity index across productive rearrangements. This immuneACCESS table, as held by TCRdb, lists in-frame sequences with V and J called but not all clones. Of the missing ones, under half trace to an unresolved V gene in checked studies; the others have no known cause. V, J and clone size are those of that table, while D and trimming were read from the DNA. In all, the sample holds approximately 60,000 clones, and almost 85% of those were seen once. The ten largest clones represent 8.2% of the sample.

Collaborating institutions collected whole blood in K2EDTA tubes following their own protocols. For TCRbeta analysis, collaborators shipped samples in one of three forms: frozen whole blood, isolated PBMCs, or DNA extracted from either of those sample types. This record belongs to a study of blood T cell repertoires in COVID-19 (dated by TCRdb to about 2020). Some background on the complete study: The collaborator samples originated in the United States, Italy and Spain and spanned the acute and convalescent phases of COVID-19. The material from the prospective study consisted of cDNA or gDNA derived from T cells, B-cell-depleted T cells, or PBMCs. Deeply sampled blood TCRbeta repertoires from subjects exposed to, actively infected with, or recovered from COVID-19 were included in the dataset. A freely available public database, intended as a resource for researchers studying the immune response to SARS-CoV-2, is where the repertoires were released. The samples were drawn from two sources: the first 160 participants of the ongoing ImmuneRACE study, and 950 to 1,500 subjects contributed by 6 global collaborators. The sample metadata nearly always contained a de-identified subject ID, COVID-19 status, age in years and sex. Where HLA class I and class II types were available, the types were taken from metadata supplied by the sample provider, not from assay-based typing.

General findings and caveats noted by the study authors: Clinical and demographic metadata were provided uncurated, with the amount varying by source and participant.

Trimming costs V 7 bases and J 5 bases, and their ends lie 17 bases apart. There are 14 amino acids in the CDR3, from cysteine to phenylalanine inclusive. This entry keeps only the CDR3 DNA: 42 bases, framed from base 1. CDR1 LGHDT and CDR2 YNNKEL were looked up in the germline V gene (reference sequence). Sequencing used peripheral blood. This receptor was taken from a woman aged 80 or over with acute or convalescent COVID-19. This sequence uses TRBV3-1 (or the pseudogene TRBV3-2) and TRBJ2-5, with the D gene uncertain. CDR3 protein: CASNPKSTSETQYF. Read as DNA, the sequence is TGTGCCAGCAACCCCAAGAGCACGTCCGAGACCCAGTACTTC.